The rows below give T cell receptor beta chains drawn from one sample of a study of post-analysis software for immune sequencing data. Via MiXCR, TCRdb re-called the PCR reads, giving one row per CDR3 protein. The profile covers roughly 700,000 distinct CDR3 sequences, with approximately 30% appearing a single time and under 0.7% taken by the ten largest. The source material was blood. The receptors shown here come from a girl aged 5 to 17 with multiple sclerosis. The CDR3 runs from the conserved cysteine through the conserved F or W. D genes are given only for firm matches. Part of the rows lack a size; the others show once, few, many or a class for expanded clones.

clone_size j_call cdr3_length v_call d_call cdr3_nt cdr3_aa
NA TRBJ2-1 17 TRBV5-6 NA TGTGCCAGCAGCCCCGCCCCGGGCGGGGGCCCATACAATGAGCAGTTCTTC CASSPAPGGGPYNEQFF
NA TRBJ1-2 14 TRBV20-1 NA TGCAGTACGCACTTAGACGGCTCTCGCAGTGGCTACACCTTC CSTHLDGSRSGYTF
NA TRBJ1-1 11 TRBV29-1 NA TGCAGCATCAGGGATAACGCTGAAGCTTTCTTT CSIRDNAEAFF
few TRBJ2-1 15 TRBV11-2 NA TGTGCCAGCAGCTTATGGCGCGGGACTTTTAATGAGCAGTTCTTC CASSLWRGTFNEQFF
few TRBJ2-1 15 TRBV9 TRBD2 TGTGCCAGCAGCCTAAGCGGGAGCGGATGGAATGAGCAGTTCTTC CASSLSGSGWNEQFF
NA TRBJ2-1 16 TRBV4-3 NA TGCGCCAGCAGCGCCGGCTGGGATAAGGCCTACAATGAGCAGTTCTTC CASSAGWDKAYNEQFF
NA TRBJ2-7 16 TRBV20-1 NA TGCAGTGCTAGATTTTTCCGGGACATGAGGAACTACGAGCAGTACTTC CSARFFRDMRNYEQYF
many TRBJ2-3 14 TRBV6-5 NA TGTGCCAGCAGTTACGACAGGTTCACAGATACGCAGTATTTT CASSYDRFTDTQYF
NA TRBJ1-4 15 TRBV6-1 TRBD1 TGTGCCAGCAGTCCCTGGGGGACAGGGTATGAAAAACTGTTTTTT CASSPWGTGYEKLFF
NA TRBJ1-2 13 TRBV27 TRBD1 TGTGCCAGCAGAGGACAGGGGGTGGGTGGCTACACCTTC CASRGQGVGGYTF
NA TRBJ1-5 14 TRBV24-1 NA TGTGCCACCTCATTGACAGGCGACAATCAGCCCCAGCATTTT CATSLTGDNQPQHF
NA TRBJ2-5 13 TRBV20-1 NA TGCAGTGGTCTCCGGGACAACCAAGAGACCCAGTACTTC CSGLRDNQETQYF
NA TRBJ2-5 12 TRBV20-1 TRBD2 TGCAGTGGGGCGGGAGGAGGGGAGACCCAGTACTTC CSGAGGGETQYF
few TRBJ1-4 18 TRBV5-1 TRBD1 TGCGCCAGCAGCCGGGACAGGGGGGAGTTCGGGACTAATGAAAAACTGTTTTTT CASSRDRGEFGTNEKLFF